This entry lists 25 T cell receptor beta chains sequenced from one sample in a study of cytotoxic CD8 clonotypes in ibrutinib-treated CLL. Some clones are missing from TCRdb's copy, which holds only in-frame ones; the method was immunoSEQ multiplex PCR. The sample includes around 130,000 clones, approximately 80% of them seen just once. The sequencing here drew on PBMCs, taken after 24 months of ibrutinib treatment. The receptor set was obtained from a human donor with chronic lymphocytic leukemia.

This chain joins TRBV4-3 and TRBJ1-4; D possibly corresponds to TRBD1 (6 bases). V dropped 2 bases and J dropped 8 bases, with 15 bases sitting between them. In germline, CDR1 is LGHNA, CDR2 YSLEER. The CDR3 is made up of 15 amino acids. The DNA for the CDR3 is TGCGCCAGCAGCCAAAGGGGGGACCCTGTAGAAAAACTGTTTTTT. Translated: CASSQRGDPVEKLFF.

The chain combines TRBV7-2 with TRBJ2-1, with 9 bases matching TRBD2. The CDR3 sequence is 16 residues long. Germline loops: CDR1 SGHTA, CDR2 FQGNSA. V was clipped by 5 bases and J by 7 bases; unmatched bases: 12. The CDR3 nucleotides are TGTGCCAGCAGCCCGGGTGGTAGCGGGGGATCAAATGAGCAGTTCTTC. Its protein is CASSPGGSGGSNEQFF.

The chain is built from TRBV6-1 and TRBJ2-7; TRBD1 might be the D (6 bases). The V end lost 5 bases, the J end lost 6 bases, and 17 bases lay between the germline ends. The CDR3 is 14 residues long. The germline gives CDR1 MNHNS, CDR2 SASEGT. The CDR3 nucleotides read TGTGCCAGCAGTCCCCAGACAGGAATATTCGAGCAGTACTTC. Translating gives CASSPQTGIFEQYF.

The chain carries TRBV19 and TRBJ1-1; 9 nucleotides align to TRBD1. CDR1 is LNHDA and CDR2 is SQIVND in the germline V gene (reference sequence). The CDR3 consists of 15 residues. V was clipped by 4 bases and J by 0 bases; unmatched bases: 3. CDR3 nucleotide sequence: TGTGCCAGTAGTAAGGACAGGGGATTGAACACTGAAGCTTTCTTT. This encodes CASSKDRGLNTEAFF.

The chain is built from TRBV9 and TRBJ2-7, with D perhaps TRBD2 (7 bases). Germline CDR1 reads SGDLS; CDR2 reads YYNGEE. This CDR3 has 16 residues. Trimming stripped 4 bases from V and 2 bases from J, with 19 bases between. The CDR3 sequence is CASSPGERGAAYEQYF. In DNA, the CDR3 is TGTGCCAGCAGCCCAGGCGAACGGGGGGCGGCCTACGAGCAGTACTTC. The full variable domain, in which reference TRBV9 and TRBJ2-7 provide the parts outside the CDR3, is DSGVTQTPKHLITATGQRVTLRCSPRSGDLSVYWYQQSLDQGLQFLIQYYNGEERAKGNILERFSAQQFPDLHSELNLSSLELGDSALYFCASSPGERGAAYEQYFGPGTRLTVT.

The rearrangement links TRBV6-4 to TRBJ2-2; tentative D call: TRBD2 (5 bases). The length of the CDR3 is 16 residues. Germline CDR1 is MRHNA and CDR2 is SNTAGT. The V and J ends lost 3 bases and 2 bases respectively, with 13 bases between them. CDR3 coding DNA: TGTGCCAGCAGTGAAAGAGGGAGTATTAACACCGGGGAGCTGTTTTTT. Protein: CASSERGSINTGELFF.

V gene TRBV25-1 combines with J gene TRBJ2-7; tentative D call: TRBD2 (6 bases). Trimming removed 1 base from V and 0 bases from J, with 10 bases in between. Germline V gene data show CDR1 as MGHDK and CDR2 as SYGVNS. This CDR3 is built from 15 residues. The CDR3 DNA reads TGTGCCAGCAGTGAATTGGGGCGGGACTCCTACGAGCAGTACTTC. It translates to CASSELGRDSYEQYF.

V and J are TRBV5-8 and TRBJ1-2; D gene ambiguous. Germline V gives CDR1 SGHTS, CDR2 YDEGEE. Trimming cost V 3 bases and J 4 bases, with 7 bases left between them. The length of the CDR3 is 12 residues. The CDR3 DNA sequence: TGTGCCAGCAGCTCGGCAGCCTATGGCTACACCTTC. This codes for CASSSAAYGYTF.

The CDR3 DNA is TGTGCCAGCAGTCCCATTAGCAGGCCCTCACACGGGCATTTT. Translation: CASSPISRPSHGHF. The V gene is TRBV28, the J gene TRBJ1-5; unclear D gene. The germline CDR1 and CDR2 sequences are MDHEN and SYDVKM. This CDR3 is 14 amino acids long. Trimming left V 5 bases short and J 15 bases short, with 23 bases between. Variable domain in full (rest from reference TRBV28 and TRBJ1-5): DVKVTQSSRYLVKRTGEKVFLECVQDMDHENMFWYRQDPGLGLRLIYFSYDVKMKEKGDIPEGYSVSREKKERFSLILESASTNQTSMYLCASSPISRPSHGHFGDGTRLSIL.

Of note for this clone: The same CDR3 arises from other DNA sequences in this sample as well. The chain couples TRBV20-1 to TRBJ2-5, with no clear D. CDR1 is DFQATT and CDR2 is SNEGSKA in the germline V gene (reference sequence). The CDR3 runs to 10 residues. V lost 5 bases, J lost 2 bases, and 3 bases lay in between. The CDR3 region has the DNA TGCAGTGCTGGGCAAGAGACCCAGTACTTC. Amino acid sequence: CSAGQETQYF.

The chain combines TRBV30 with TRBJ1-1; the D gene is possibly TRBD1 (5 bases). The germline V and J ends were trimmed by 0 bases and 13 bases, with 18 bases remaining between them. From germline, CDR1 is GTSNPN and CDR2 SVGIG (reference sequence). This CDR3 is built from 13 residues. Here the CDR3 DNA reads TGTGCCTGGAGTGTAGGGACTCCATCCGTTGGTTTCTTT. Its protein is CAWSVGTPSVGFF.

DNA for the CDR3: TGCGCCAGCAGCCCCCGGGACAGGGGGCTGTCGAACACCGGGGAGCTGTTTTTT. Its protein is CASSPRDRGLSNTGELFF. The chain couples TRBV5-1 to TRBJ2-2; TRBD1 aligns across 12 bases. The CDR3 contains 18 residues. Germline V gene data show CDR1 as SGHRS and CDR2 as YFSETQ. Unmatched junction bases numbered 7, after V lost 4 bases and J lost 0 bases.

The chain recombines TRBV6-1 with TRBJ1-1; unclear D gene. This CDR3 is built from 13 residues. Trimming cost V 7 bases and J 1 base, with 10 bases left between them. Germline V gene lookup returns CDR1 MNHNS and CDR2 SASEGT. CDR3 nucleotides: TGTGCCAGCAAGGTGATAGAGAACACTGAAGCTTTCTTT. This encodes CASKVIENTEAFF.

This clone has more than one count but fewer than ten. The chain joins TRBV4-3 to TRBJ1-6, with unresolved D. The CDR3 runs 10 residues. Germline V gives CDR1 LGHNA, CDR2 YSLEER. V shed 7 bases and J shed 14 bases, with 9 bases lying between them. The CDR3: CASTFRTLHF. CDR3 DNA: TGCGCCAGCACATTTAGAACCCTCCACTTT.

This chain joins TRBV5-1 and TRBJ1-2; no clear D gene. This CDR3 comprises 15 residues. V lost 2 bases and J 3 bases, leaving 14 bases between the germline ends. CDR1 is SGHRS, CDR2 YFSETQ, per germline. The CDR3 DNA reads TGCGCCAGCAGCTTTGAAACTAGACTAGACTATGGCTACACCTTC. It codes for CASSFETRLDYGYTF.

CDR3 loop: CASSPPGGRDEQYF. The CDR3 DNA reads as TGTGCCAGCTCACCACCCGGGGGGCGTGACGAGCAGTACTTC. The chain has TRBV18 and TRBJ2-7; D is perhaps TRBD2 (7 bases). CDR3 length equals 14 residues. Trimming left V 0 bases short and J 5 bases short, with 11 bases between. Germline V gene data show CDR1 as KGHSH and CDR2 as LQKENI.

The CDR3 is CASSITGGTNEKLFF. CDR3 nucleotide sequence: TGTGCCAGTAGTATAACCGGGGGGACTAATGAAAAACTGTTTTTT. The genes are TRBV19 and TRBJ1-4; the D gene is possibly TRBD1 (5 bases). Trimming removed 2 bases at V and 2 bases at J, with 9 bases between. Germline CDR1 and CDR2: LNHDA and SQIVND (reference sequence). The CDR3 spans 15 residues.

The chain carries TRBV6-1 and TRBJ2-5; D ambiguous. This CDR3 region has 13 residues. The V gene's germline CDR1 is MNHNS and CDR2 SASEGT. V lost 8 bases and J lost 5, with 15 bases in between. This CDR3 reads CASGRPSMETQYF. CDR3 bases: TGTGCCAGCGGCCGGCCGTCGATGGAGACCCAGTACTTC.

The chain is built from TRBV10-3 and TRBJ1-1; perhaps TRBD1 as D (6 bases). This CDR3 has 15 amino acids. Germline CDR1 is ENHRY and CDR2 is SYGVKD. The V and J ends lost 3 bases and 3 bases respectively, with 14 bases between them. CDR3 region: CAISEGGRVDTEAFF. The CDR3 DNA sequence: TGTGCCATCAGTGAAGGGGGGCGCGTTGACACTGAAGCTTTCTTT.

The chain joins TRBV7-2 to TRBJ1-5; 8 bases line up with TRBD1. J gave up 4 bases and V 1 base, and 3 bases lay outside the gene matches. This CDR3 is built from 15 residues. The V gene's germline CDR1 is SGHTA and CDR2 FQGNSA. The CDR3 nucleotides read TGTGCCAGCAGCTTAGGGGACAGGCGTAATCAGCCCCAGCATTTT. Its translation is CASSLGDRRNQPQHF.

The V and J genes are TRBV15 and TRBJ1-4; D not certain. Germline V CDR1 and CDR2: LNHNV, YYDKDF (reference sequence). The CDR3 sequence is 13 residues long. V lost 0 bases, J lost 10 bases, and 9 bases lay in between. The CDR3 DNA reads TGTGCCACCAGCAGAGATCAAAGAGGAAAACTGTTTTTT. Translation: CATSRDQRGKLFF.

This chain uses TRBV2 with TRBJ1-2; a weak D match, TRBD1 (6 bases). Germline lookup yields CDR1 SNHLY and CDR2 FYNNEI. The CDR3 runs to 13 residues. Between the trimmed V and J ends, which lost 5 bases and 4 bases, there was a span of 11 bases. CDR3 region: CASSPPDSYGYTF. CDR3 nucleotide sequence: TGTGCCAGCAGTCCTCCGGACAGCTATGGCTACACCTTC.

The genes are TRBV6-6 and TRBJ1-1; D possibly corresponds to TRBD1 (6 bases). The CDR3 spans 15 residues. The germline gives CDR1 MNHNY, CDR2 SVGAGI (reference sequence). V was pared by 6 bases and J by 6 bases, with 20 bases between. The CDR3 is CASRQGPLTRAEAFF. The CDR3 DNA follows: TGTGCCAGCAGACAGGGCCCTCTTACGCGGGCTGAAGCTTTCTTT.

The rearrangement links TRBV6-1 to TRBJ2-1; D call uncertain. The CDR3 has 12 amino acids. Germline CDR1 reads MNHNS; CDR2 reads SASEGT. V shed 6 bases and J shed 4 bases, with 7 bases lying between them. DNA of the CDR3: TGTGCCAGCAGGGGTGGTTACAATGAGCAGTTCTTC. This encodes CASRGGYNEQFF.

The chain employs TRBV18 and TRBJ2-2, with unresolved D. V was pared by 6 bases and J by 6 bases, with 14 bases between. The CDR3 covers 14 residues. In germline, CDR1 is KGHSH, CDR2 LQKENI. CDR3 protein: CASSTSNPPGELFF. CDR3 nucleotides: TGTGCCAGCTCGACGTCCAATCCCCCCGGGGAGCTGTTTTTT. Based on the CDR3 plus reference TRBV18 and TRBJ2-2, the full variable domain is NAGVMQNPRHLVRRRGQEARLRCSPMKGHSHVYWYRQLPEEGLKFMVYLQKENIIDESGMPKERFSAEFPKEGPSILRIQQVVRGDSAAYFCASSTSNPPGELFFGEGSRLTVL.